The TCR beta chain under discussion was sequenced for a study of Ad26.COV2.S vaccination and SARS-CoV-2 variants. Study summary: Intramuscularly, Ad26.COV2.S was given either once or twice, 56 days apart. Findings and caveats of the study: Analyses of TCR breadth and depth may have underestimated total T cell responses.

The treatment denotes: 19 received Ad26.COV2.S at low or high dose, single or two shots; about 5 received placebo; per-sample allocation not given. Vaccine and placebo recipients were sampled on day 63 after the first injection. Boston supplied an adult donor aged 18-55 years. An Ad26 vector carrying the Wuhan-strain SARS-CoV-2 spike served as the vaccine. Clones were sequenced by immunoSEQ multiplex PCR, and TCRdb holds only the in-frame ones, with some missing. This table holds about 410,000 clones, about 90% found once. CDR3 length equals 16 residues. Unmatched junction bases numbered 3, after V lost 2 bases and J lost 4 bases. Germline assignment: CDR1 SGHNT and CDR2 YENEEA. Concerning this clone: Its antigen is as yet unknown. This specimen includes other DNA sequences encoding the same CDR3.

This chain joins TRBV11-3 and TRBJ2-2; TRBD2 aligns across 11 bases. The material was peripheral blood, obtained in a trial of Ad26.COV2.S vaccine versus placebo. This clonotype was obtained from a person between 18 and 59 years old who received the Ad26.COV2.S COVID-19 vaccine or a placebo. This chain's CDR3 is CASSLRLAGGTGELFF. The CDR3 DNA reads as TGTGCCAGCAGCTTAAGGCTAGCGGGAGGCACCGGGGAGCTGTTTTTT. Complete variable domain (other parts from reference TRBV11-3 and TRBJ2-2): EAGVVQSPRYKIIEKKQPVAFWCNPISGHNTLYWYLQNLGQGPELLIRYENEEAVDDSQLPKDRFSAERLKGVDSTLKIQPAELGDSAVYLCASSLRLAGGTGELFFGEGSRLTVL.